Each of the 13 T cell receptor beta chains below was sequenced from the same sample in a study of blood T cell repertoires in COVID-19. TCRdb keeps only in-frame clones here, not all; method: immunoSEQ multiplex PCR. The sample consists of 25,000 to 30,000 clones, roughly 80% of them appearing once. Material for sequencing was peripheral blood. Source of these receptors: a woman between 55 and 75 years old with acute or convalescent COVID-19.

In DNA form, the CDR3 reads TGTGCCAGTACAGATTATAGCAATCAGCCCCAGCATTTT. It translates to CASTDYSNQPQHF. J is TRBJ1-5 and V is TRBV19; D is undetermined. CDR1 is LNHDA, CDR2 SQIVND, per germline (reference sequence). This CDR3 has 13 amino acids. Trimming shortened V by 7 bases and J by 0 bases, and 7 bases separated the two germline ends.

This clone appeared a few times. The DNA of the CDR3 is TGTGCCAGCAGCTTTGACAGGGGGCCTTTCACCGGGGAGCTGTTTTTT. Protein: CASSFDRGPFTGELFF. V is TRBV7-8 and J is TRBJ2-2; 10 bases are shared with TRBD1. The ends lost 3 bases at V and 4 bases at J; junction bases unmatched: 5. The CDR3 has 16 amino acids. Germline assignment: CDR1 SGHVS and CDR2 FQNEAQ.

This chain links TRBV6-5 with TRBJ2-5, with TRBD1 identical over 7 bases. The CDR3 is 15 amino acids. V shed 2 bases and J 2 bases; nucleotides not matched to a gene: 5. The germline V gene has CDR1 MNHEY and CDR2 SVGAGI. For the CDR3, the DNA is TGTGCCAGCAGTTACACAGGGGAATGGCAAGAGACCCAGTACTTC. Amino acid sequence: CASSYTGEWQETQYF.

The chain has TRBV2 and TRBJ1-2, with D tentatively TRBD1 (5 bases). Germline values: CDR1 SNHLY, CDR2 FYNNEI. Between the trimmed V and J ends, which lost 10 bases and 8 bases, there was a span of 23 bases. The CDR3 spans 14 residues. CDR3 sequence reads: CATHPNVGAGGYTF. Written as DNA, the CDR3 is TGTGCCACTCATCCGAATGTCGGGGCGGGGGGCTACACCTTC.

J is TRBJ2-7 and V is TRBV10-3; D might be TRBD1 (6 bases). V was clipped by 6 bases and J by 2 bases, with 14 bases between them. This CDR3 comprises 14 residues. The V gene's germline CDR1 is ENHRY and CDR2 SYGVKD. The CDR3 bases are TGTGCCATCAGAGGGGACACTACAACCTACGAGCAGTACTTC. Translation: CAIRGDTTTYEQYF.

In DNA form, the CDR3 reads TGCGCCAGCAGCTTGCCGACAGGGTCTGGCTATGGCTACACCTTC. This codes for CASSLPTGSGYGYTF. The chain combines TRBV5-1 with TRBJ1-2, with TRBD1 matching over 7 bases. V lost 1 base and J lost 4; bases outside the gene matches: 7. Germline-derived CDR1 and CDR2 are SGHRS and YFSETQ. The length of the CDR3 is 15 residues.

V usage is TRBV4-1 and J usage is TRBJ1-5; tentative D call: TRBD1 (5 bases). V gave up 0 bases and J gave up 7 bases, with 7 bases separating them. Per germline, CDR1 MGHRA and CDR2 YSYEKL. CDR3 length: 13 residues. As DNA, the CDR3 is TGCGCCAGCAGCCAAGACAGGGAACAGCCCCAGCATTTT. This translates into CASSQDREQPQHF.

V usage is TRBV5-4 and J usage is TRBJ2-7; TRBD1 matches at 9 bases. The germline V gene has CDR1 SGHNT and CDR2 YYREEE (reference sequence). Trimming took 5 bases from V and 6 from J; bases not matched to a gene: 9. This CDR3 region has 14 residues. In DNA form, the CDR3 reads TGTGCCAGCAGACGGGGACAGGGAAGCTCCGAGCAGTACTTC. Protein sequence: CASRRGQGSSEQYF.

The chain links TRBV27 to TRBJ1-5; D is unclear. CDR3 length equals 15 residues. Germline V lookup: CDR1 MNHEY, CDR2 SMNVEV (reference sequence). Trimming left V 2 bases short and J 4 bases short, with 12 bases between. The CDR3 DNA sequence: TGTGCCAGCAGTTTAAAGAGGGCACTAAATCAGCCCCAGCATTTT. It yields the protein CASSLKRALNQPQHF.

The V and J genes are TRBV30 and TRBJ2-1; TRBD2 agrees at 8 bases. The trim removed 3 bases at V and 0 bases at J, leaving 7 bases unmatched. The germline gives CDR1 GTSNPN, CDR2 SVGIG (reference sequence). The CDR3 is made up of 16 amino acids. CDR3 loop: CAWRVRSGGSYNEQFF. The CDR3 DNA is TGTGCCTGGAGAGTCAGAAGCGGGGGCTCCTACAATGAGCAGTTCTTC. Full variable domain (rest looked up from reference TRBV30 and TRBJ2-1): SQTIHQWPATLVQPVGSPLSLECTVEGTSNPNLYWYRQAAGRGLQLLFYSVGIGQISSEVPQNLSASRPQDRQFILSSKKLLLSDSGFYLCAWRVRSGGSYNEQFFGPGTRLTVL.

The chain has TRBV2 and TRBJ1-2; D is unclear. CDR3 length: 14 amino acids. Trimming took 7 bases from V and 1 from J, leaving 13 bases between them. Looked up from germline, CDR1 is SNHLY and CDR2 is FYNNEI. The CDR3 DNA reads TGTGCCAGCACGGGGAATCGCTTTAACTATGGCTACACCTTC. Its protein product is CASTGNRFNYGYTF.

This clone was seen only a few times. This chain connects TRBV2 to TRBJ1-3; the match to TRBD1 covers 7 bases. Germline V CDR1 and CDR2: SNHLY, FYNNEI. This CDR3 has 13 amino acids. The junction had 1 base not matched to a gene; V was cut back by 4 bases and J by 4 bases. The CDR3 loop reads CASSGQGGNTIYF. CDR3 coding DNA: TGTGCCAGCAGTGGACAGGGAGGAAACACCATATATTTT.

The chain couples TRBV24-1 to TRBJ1-5; D unresolved. The CDR3 is 14 amino acids. Trimming shortened V by 4 bases and J by 0 bases, and 6 bases separated the two germline ends. The germline V gene has CDR1 KGHDR and CDR2 SFDVKD. In DNA form, the CDR3 reads TGTGCCACCAGTGAACAAATTAGCAATCAGCCCCAGCATTTT. It encodes CATSEQISNQPQHF.